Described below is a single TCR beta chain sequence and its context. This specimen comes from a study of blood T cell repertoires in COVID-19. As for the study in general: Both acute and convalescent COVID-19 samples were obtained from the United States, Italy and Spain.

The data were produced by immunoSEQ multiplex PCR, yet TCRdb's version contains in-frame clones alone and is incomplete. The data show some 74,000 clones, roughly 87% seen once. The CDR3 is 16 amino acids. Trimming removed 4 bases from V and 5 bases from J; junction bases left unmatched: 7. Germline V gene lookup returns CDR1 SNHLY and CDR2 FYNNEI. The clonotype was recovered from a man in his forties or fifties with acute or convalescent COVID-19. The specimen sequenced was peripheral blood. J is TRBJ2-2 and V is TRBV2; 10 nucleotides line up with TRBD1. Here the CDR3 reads CASSVRQGARTGELFF. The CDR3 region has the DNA TGTGCCAGCAGTGTGAGACAGGGGGCACGAACCGGGGAGCTGTTTTTT.